This T cell receptor (beta chain) stems from a study of blood T cells in healthy people across ages. Study-wide results and caveats: Among T cells, TCR beta diversity per million cells dropped roughly linearly as age rose.

The use of a sample-barcoded 5' primer and a J-beta primer mix characterized a second PCR of about 7 to 12 cycles. Each cDNA molecule was tagged by a template-switch adaptor that had 12 random nucleotides. Sequencing of every sample gave 2.5 million or more CDR3-containing paired-end reads. TCRdb passed the 5' RACE reads through MiXCR, listing each CDR3 protein once. The repertoire holds hundreds of thousands of distinct CDR3 sequences, with over 40% as singletons. The study isolated at least 6.5 million PBMCs from each sample. V dropped 6 bases and J dropped 0 bases, with 12 bases sitting between them. The V gene's germline CDR1 is SQVTM and CDR2 ANQGSEA. The CDR3 consists of 14 residues. To note about this clonotype: Antigen unknown.

The specimen sequenced was blood. The chain employs TRBV29-1 and TRBJ2-1, with a tentative D call TRBD2 (6 bases). The TCR sequence derives from a man older than 75 in good health. The CDR3 region is CSVSGEASYNEQFF. CDR3 in DNA: TGCAGCGTCTCCGGGGAGGCCTCCTACAATGAGCAGTTCTTC.